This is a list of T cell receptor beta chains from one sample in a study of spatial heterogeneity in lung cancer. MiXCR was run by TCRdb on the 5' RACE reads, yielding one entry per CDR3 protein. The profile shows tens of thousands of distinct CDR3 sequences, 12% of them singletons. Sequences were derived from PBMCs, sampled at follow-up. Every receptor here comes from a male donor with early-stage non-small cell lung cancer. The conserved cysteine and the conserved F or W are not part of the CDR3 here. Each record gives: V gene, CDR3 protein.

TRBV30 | AWSNPIDRVNQPQH
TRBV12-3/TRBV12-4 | ASTSSGRAEGPF
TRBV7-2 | ASSPSGLAATDTQY
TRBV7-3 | ASSFQGLGEQF
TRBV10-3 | AISERERETQY
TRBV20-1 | SARARGSTDTQY
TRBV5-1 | ASSLTWETQY
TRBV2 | ASRLETTGELF
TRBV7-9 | ASSLAQLAGEYEQY
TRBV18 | ASSPPGLTYEQY
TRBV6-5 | ASRAQVGRTEAF
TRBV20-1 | SAGTGPLLHNQPQH
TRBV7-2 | ASSLEGQPQH
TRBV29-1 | SVIDRGLETQY
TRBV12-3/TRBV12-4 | ASSLSLAGTDEQY
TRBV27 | ASSLRGGHYEQY
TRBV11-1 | ASSHPRLQQGAWETQY
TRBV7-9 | ASSINRGTDTQY
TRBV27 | ASSAQGAMNTEAF
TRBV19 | ASSRLAAYNEQF
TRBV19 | ASTQTAGQPQH
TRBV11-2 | ASSSGLAGPSGQF
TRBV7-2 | ASTTYRLAGEWRNEQF
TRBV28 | ASSSTYLTVNTEAF
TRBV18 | ASSPRDRPATNEKLF
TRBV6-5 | ASSPTRQGKNIQY
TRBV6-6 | ASSSGERYGYT
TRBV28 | ASSLNLGAGYT
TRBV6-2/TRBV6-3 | ASSQERGRQETQY
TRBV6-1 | ATEPGTSDYEQY
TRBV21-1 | ASRSPDRGSTKNIQY
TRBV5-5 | ASSYSGTEGTEAF
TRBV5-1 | ASSLGAGVTYEQY
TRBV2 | ASTQLGGRRYNEQF
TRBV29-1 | SVRTGAYEQY
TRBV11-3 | ASSPTGSQETQY
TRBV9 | ASSPGLAGDNEQF
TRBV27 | ASSSYLNTEAF
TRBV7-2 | ASSWASVNTGELF
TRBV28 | ASTVYPGGRDTQY
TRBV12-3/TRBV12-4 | ASSPQGTGETQY
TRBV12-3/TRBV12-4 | ASSLGRRSPSPLH
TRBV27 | ASSLNGGTSYEQY
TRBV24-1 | ATSDPRTGGTEAF
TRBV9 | ASSVAGDTEAF
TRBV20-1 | SARPSSGPQETQY
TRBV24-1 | ATSALEGPPDTQY
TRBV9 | ASSVAGNTEAF
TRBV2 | ASSEAGPIAAQY
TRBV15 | ATSRRPGANVLT
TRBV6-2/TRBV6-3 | ASRHGTPSYQPQH
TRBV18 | ASSPGDRDGYT